Sequencing of this TCR beta chain was carried out in a study of beta chain features in type 1 diabetes. Notes on the study in general: Researchers report that Type 1 diabetes patients had moderately but significantly shorter TCRB CDR3s across all four CD4+ subsets. VDJ junctions sequenced from type 1 diabetes patients showed fewer insertions and more deletions. In patients and controls equally, PCR might favor templates that are shorter.

Concerning this clone itself: The antigen remains unidentified.

The collection from each donor was one heparinised blood draw averaging about 116 mL. Expressed TCRB transcripts were sequenced because the entire RNA isolate underwent reverse transcription. Deep immunoSEQ sequencing covered naive, central memory and regulatory T cell samples. The protocol was immunoSEQ multiplex PCR, while the TCRdb copy is restricted to in-frame clones and leaves out a portion. The data contain around 160,000 clones, about 63% of them singletons. V dropped 1 base and J dropped 2 bases, with 7 bases sitting between them. CDR3 length: 14 residues. Germline values: CDR1 SEHNR, CDR2 FQNEAQ (reference sequence).

Source material: naive CD4+ T cells from blood. This receptor was obtained from a man in his thirties or forties with type 1 diabetes. The rearrangement joins TRBV7-9 to TRBJ2-3, with D uncertain. This CDR3 reads CASSLVVPTDTQYF. The CDR3 bases are TGTGCCAGCAGCTTAGTTGTACCCACAGATACGCAGTATTTT.